This paragraph covers one TCR beta chain sequence. The CDR3 extends over 16 amino acids. V was clipped by 2 bases and J by 7 bases, with 18 bases between them. Germline assignment: CDR1 MNHEY and CDR2 SVGAGI. The data were obtained in a study of blood T cell repertoires in COVID-19. Study processing details: Estimation of nucleated cell counts relied on the amplification of reference gene primers. The protocol was immunoSEQ multiplex PCR, while the TCRdb copy is restricted to in-frame clones and leaves out a portion. V, J and clone size reflect that table, while D and trimming were determined from the DNA. Of about 100,000 clones detected, roughly 92% appear once; the ten largest clones hold under 7.5%.

V gene TRBV6-5 combines with J gene TRBJ1-5, with D perhaps TRBD1 (6 bases). Sequences were obtained from peripheral blood. The receptor's source is a man between 65 and 85 years old with acute or convalescent COVID-19. In DNA form, the CDR3 reads TGTGCCAGCAGTTACCGCAATACAGGGAGAGGGCAGCCCCAGCATTTT. It codes for CASSYRNTGRGQPQHF.